This record concerns one TCR beta chain sequence. The clone's antigen remains unknown. The junction differs from germline at one of its ends, possibly a read error. This sample was included in a study of tumor-infiltrating lymphocytes in primary liver carcinoma (dated 2017 in TCRdb). Looking at the study overall: Roughly five patients with histopathologically diagnosed primary liver carcinoma underwent surgical resection in China between 2015 and early 2016. Hepatocellular carcinoma (four) or combined HCC and intrahepatic cholangiocarcinoma (one) was present in the five patients, who were three men and two women aged 30 to 69 years. The five patients had tumors of stage T1-T3 N0M0, with maximum diameters ranging from roughly 4.2 to 10 cm. Each sample produced about 3.5 to 7.13 million productive TCRbeta reads, and read depth showed no significant difference between tissue types. The study combined TCRbeta repertoire sequencing, expression microarrays and whole-exome sequencing across five regions of each liver tumor, with adjacent normal tissue and blood. A total of about 35 specimens from 5 patients, comprising approximately 25 tumor regions, 5 adjacent noncancerous liver tissues and 5 peripheral blood samples, were covered by TCRbeta repertoire sequencing. High reproducibility was observed for the technical replicate repertoires, with mean shared-clone rates approximately 0.9 and correlation coefficients above 0.98. The paper as a whole reports these results and caveats: Only a few patients were included in the study, and the authors note that the findings should be validated in a larger study. Comparison of CD4+ and CD8+ T cell repertoires was precluded by the use of bulk unsorted samples. The top 250 clones accounted for a significantly greater share of the repertoire in tumors than in blood (p = 0.039). Repertoire overlap was found to be higher between tumor regions (mean around 35%) than between tumor-adjacent (approximately 17%) or tumor-blood (approximately 15%) pairs, consistent with antigen-driven expansion. Because sequencing covered only the TCR beta chain and unpaired alpha chains were not captured, true repertoire diversity is likely underestimated.

TCRbeta-specific cDNA was reverse-transcribed from roughly 500 ng total RNA using a constant-region primer and ProtoScript II reverse transcriptase. TCRbeta libraries were built with three nested multiplex PCR rounds, a slightly modified ARM-PCR procedure. Multiplex TRBV1-TRBV30 forward primers and a Cbeta reverse primer were used in the first two PCR rounds, each of which was run for around 10 cycles. A final 25-cycle PCR with Deep VentR polymerase added sample barcodes and Illumina adapters. Before sequencing, amplicons of 200-500 bp were purified from gel using a QIAquick gel extraction kit. An Illumina HiSeq 2500 was used to sequence the TCRbeta amplicons with 250-bp paired-end reads. The authors' pipeline ran thus. To recover full CDR3 sequences, reads were quality-trimmed using Trimmomatic v0.33 and paired reads were then merged using FLASH v1.2.11. MiGEC v1.2.1b assigned V, D and J germline segments to the rearranged TCRbeta sequences. Clonotype statistics and Shannon-Wiener diversity indices were calculated with VDJtools v1.0.0. To cut down on sampling bias, every analysis after diversity analysis relied on just the 250 most abundant clonotypes from each sample. TCRdb cleaned the public reads at Q25 with fastp, built clones with MiXCR and kept in-frame beta chains. All rows with the same CDR3 protein become a single entry with the most common DNA and genes. The V and J calls and clone size are TCRdb's, not the authors'. The sample contains approximately 330,000 distinct CDR3 sequences, around 60% of them found a single time. Of the sample, 5.5% to 7% is held by the ten largest clones.

Based on the germline V gene, the CDR1 and CDR2 sequences are SQVTM and ANQGSEA. Including cysteine and phenylalanine, the CDR3 has 10 amino acids. Just CDR3 DNA is preserved here, 30 bases in frame from base 1. TRIzol reagent was used to extract blood RNA from unsorted whole blood, while the DNeasy Blood & Tissue kit provided the germline DNA. At the time of sampling, the patients had chronic HBV infection and had not received any treatment. Before surgery, four milliliters of peripheral blood were drawn into K2EDTA tubes. The rearranged segments are TRBV29-1 and TRBJ2-1; the D gene cannot be resolved reliably. Sequenced: peripheral blood. This sequence originates from a man in his forties with primary liver carcinoma and hepatitis B virus infection. The base sequence is TGCAGTGTGAAAGTATACGAGCGGTTCTTC. This codes for CSVKVYERFF.